This TCR beta chain was profiled in a study of control samples from healthy donors and cancer patients. The CDR3 contains 14 residues. Germline CDR1 and CDR2: WNHNN and SYGVQD (reference sequence). The V gene lost 4 bases and the J gene lost 1 base, with 8 bases spanning the gap. Here immunoSEQ multiplex PCR was the method, and the copy in TCRdb shows in-frame clones only, minus some. The sample shows some 150,000 clones, about nine tenths of them seen only once. The sample was blood. The receptor was derived from a woman younger than 45 in good health. This chain uses TRBV10-1 with TRBJ2-1; tentative D call: TRBD2 (5 bases). CDR3 amino acids: CASSARGSYNEQFF. CDR3 nucleotides: TGCGCCAGCAGTGCGAGAGGGTCCTACAATGAGCAGTTCTTC.